This TCR beta chain was recorded in a study of blood T cell repertoires in COVID-19. This clone was recorded once. Some clones are missing from TCRdb's copy, which holds only in-frame ones; the method was immunoSEQ multiplex PCR. The repertoire holds more than 55,000 clones, with about 87% as singletons. CDR3 length: 15 residues. Germline CDR1 reads LGHDT; CDR2 reads YNNKEL (reference sequence). With V trimmed by 4 bases and J by 5 bases, 8 bases remained unmatched. The receptor was isolated from a human donor with active COVID-19. The donor label of this sample is uncertain. The material sequenced was peripheral blood. V usage is TRBV3-1 (or the pseudogene TRBV3-2) and J usage is TRBJ2-3, with 8 bases aligning to TRBD2. The CDR3 nucleotides read TGTGCCAGCAGCCCCTCAGGCGGGGGGATAGATACGCAGTATTTT. Amino acids: CASSPSGGGIDTQYF.